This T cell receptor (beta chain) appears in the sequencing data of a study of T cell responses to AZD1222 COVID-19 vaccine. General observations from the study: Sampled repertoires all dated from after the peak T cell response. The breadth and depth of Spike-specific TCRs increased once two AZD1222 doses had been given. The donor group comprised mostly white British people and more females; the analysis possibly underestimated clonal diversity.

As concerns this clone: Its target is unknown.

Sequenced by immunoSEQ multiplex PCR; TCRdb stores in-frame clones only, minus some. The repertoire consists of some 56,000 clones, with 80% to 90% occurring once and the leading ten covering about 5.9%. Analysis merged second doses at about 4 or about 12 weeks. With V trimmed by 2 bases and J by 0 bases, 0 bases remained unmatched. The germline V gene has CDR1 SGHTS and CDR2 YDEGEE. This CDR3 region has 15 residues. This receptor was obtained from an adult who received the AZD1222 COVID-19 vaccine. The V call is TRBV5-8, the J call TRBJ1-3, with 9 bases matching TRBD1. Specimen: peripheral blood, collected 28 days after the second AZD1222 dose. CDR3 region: CASSLQGASGNTIYF. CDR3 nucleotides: TGTGCCAGCAGCTTACAGGGGGCCTCTGGAAACACCATATATTTT.